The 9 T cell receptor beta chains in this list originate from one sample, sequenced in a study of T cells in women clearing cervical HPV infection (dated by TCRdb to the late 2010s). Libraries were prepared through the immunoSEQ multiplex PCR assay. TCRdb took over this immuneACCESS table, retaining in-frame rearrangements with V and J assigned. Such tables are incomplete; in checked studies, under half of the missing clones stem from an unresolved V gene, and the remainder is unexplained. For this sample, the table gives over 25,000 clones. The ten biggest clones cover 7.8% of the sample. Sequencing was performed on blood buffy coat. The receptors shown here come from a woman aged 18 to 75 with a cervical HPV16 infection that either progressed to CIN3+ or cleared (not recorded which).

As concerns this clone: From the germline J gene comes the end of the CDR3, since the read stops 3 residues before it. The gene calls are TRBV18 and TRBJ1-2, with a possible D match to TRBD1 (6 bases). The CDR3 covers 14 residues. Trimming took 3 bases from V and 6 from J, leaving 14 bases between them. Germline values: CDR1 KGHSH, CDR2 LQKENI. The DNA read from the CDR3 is TGTGCCAGCTCACCCGACAGGAGGAGCGATGGC. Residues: CASSPDRRSDG. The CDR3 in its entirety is CASSPDRRSDGYTF.

The CDR3: CASNTGTGNEKLFF. The DNA read from the CDR3 is TGTGCCAGTAATACCGGGACAGGGAATGAAAAG. The chain has TRBV19 and TRBJ2-2; TRBD1 matches 9 bases. The read comes to an end 3 residues before the CDR3 does, leaving the germline J gene to fill in the end. CDR1 and CDR2 from the germline V gene are LNHDA and SQIVND (reference sequence). The CDR3 loop spans 14 amino acids.

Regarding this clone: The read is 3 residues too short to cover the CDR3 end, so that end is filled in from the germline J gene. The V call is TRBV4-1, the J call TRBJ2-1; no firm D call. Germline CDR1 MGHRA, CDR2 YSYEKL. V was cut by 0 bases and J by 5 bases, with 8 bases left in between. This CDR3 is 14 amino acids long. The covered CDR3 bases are TGCGCCAGCAGCCAAGATCCACTCGACAATGAG. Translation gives CASSQDPLDNE. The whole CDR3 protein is CASSQDPLDNEQFF.

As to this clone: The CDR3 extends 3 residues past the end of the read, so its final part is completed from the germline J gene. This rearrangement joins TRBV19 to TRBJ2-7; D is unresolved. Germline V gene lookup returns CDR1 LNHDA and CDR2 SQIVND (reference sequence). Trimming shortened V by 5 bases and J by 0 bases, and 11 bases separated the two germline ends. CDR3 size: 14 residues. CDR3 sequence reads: CASSDILGSYEQYF. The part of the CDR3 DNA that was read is TGTGCCAGTAGTGACATCCTGGGCTCCTACGAG.

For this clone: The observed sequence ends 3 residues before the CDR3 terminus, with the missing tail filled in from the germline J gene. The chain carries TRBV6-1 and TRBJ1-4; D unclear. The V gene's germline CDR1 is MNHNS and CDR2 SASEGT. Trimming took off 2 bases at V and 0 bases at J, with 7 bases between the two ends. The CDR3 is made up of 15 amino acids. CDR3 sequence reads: CASSERPSTNEKLFF. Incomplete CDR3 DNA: TGTGCCAGCAGTGAAAGGCCATCAACTAATGAAAAA.

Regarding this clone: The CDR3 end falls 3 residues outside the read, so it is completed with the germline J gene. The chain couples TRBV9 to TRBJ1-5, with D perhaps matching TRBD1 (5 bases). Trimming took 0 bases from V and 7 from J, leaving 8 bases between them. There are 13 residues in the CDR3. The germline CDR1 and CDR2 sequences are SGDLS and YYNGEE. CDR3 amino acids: CASSVDDSQPQHF. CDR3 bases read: TGTGCCAGCAGCGTAGATGACAGCCAGCCC.

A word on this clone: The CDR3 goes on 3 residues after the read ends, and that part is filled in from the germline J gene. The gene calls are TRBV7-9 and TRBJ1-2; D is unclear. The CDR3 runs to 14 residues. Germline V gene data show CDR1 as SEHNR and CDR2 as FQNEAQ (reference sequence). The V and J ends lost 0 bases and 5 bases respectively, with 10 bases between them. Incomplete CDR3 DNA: TGTGCCAGCAGCTTAGCGGGCTTAGGGTATGGC. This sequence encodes CASSLAGLGYG. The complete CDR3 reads CASSLAGLGYGYTF.

CDR3 bases read: TGCAGTGCGCGGGACAGTCTGCAATATGGC. Protein sequence: CSARDSLQYG. The complete CDR3 protein is CSARDSLQYGYTF. The V call is TRBV20-1, the J call TRBJ1-2, with 7 nucleotides matching TRBD1. From the germline J gene comes the end of the CDR3, since the read stops 3 residues before it. This CDR3 region has 13 residues. The J segment lost 5 bases and the V segment lost 6 bases, leaving 9 bases of the junction unmatched. Germline CDR1 and CDR2: DFQATT and SNEGSKA (reference sequence).

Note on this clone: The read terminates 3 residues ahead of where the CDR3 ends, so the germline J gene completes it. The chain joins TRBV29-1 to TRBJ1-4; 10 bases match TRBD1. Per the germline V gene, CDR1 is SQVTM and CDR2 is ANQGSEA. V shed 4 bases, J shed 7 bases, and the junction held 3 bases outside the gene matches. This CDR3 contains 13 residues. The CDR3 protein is CSVGRDRGEKLFF. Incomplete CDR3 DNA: TGCAGCGTTGGAAGGGACAGGGGTGAAAAA.